The entry below gives a single T cell receptor beta chain sequence along with its context. The sample originates from a study of shared clonotypes between healthy human individuals. The CDR3 spans 13 residues. The germline V and J ends were trimmed by 5 bases and 0 bases, with 8 bases remaining between them. CDR1 is SNHLY, CDR2 FYNNEI, per germline. Data came from immunoSEQ multiplex PCR; TCRdb stores just in-frame clones and leaves some out. Of under 600,000 clones in the sample, 90% to 97% were seen once. The chain has TRBV2 and TRBJ2-7; D not resolved. The clonotype originates from a woman aged 25 to 39 in good health. Input material: naive CD4+ T cells sorted from blood. Described subset: CD45RA+ positively selected. The CDR3 protein is CASSPEYSYEQYF. CDR3 DNA sequence: TGTGCCAGCAGTCCTGAGTACTCCTACGAGCAGTACTTC.